This T cell receptor beta chain was retrieved from a study of T cell responses to AZD1222 COVID-19 vaccine. For the study at large: Second-dose recipients at about 4 or about 12 weeks were treated as one pooled group. Study-wide findings and caveats: Clonal diversity may have been underestimated, and the donors were mostly white British, with more females than males. AZD1222 recipients seropositive at baseline numbered only 5 or 6. None of the repertoires were sampled until the peak T cell response had passed.

Sequenced by immunoSEQ multiplex PCR; TCRdb stores in-frame clones only, minus some. The sample includes about 110,000 clones, more than 75% of them seen just once. On this clone: Antigen: not known.

Source: peripheral blood, taken on day 0 of AZD1222 vaccination. The TCR originated in an adult in good health.

The CDR3 reads CASSLGHTSYEQYF. CDR3 DNA: TGTGCCAGCAGCTTAGGACATACGAGCTACGAGCAGTACTTC. The chain carries TRBV7-2 and TRBJ2-7; no definite D call. In germline, CDR1 is SGHTA, CDR2 FQGNSA. Trimming removed 1 base at V and 3 bases at J, with 10 bases between. The CDR3 consists of 14 residues.